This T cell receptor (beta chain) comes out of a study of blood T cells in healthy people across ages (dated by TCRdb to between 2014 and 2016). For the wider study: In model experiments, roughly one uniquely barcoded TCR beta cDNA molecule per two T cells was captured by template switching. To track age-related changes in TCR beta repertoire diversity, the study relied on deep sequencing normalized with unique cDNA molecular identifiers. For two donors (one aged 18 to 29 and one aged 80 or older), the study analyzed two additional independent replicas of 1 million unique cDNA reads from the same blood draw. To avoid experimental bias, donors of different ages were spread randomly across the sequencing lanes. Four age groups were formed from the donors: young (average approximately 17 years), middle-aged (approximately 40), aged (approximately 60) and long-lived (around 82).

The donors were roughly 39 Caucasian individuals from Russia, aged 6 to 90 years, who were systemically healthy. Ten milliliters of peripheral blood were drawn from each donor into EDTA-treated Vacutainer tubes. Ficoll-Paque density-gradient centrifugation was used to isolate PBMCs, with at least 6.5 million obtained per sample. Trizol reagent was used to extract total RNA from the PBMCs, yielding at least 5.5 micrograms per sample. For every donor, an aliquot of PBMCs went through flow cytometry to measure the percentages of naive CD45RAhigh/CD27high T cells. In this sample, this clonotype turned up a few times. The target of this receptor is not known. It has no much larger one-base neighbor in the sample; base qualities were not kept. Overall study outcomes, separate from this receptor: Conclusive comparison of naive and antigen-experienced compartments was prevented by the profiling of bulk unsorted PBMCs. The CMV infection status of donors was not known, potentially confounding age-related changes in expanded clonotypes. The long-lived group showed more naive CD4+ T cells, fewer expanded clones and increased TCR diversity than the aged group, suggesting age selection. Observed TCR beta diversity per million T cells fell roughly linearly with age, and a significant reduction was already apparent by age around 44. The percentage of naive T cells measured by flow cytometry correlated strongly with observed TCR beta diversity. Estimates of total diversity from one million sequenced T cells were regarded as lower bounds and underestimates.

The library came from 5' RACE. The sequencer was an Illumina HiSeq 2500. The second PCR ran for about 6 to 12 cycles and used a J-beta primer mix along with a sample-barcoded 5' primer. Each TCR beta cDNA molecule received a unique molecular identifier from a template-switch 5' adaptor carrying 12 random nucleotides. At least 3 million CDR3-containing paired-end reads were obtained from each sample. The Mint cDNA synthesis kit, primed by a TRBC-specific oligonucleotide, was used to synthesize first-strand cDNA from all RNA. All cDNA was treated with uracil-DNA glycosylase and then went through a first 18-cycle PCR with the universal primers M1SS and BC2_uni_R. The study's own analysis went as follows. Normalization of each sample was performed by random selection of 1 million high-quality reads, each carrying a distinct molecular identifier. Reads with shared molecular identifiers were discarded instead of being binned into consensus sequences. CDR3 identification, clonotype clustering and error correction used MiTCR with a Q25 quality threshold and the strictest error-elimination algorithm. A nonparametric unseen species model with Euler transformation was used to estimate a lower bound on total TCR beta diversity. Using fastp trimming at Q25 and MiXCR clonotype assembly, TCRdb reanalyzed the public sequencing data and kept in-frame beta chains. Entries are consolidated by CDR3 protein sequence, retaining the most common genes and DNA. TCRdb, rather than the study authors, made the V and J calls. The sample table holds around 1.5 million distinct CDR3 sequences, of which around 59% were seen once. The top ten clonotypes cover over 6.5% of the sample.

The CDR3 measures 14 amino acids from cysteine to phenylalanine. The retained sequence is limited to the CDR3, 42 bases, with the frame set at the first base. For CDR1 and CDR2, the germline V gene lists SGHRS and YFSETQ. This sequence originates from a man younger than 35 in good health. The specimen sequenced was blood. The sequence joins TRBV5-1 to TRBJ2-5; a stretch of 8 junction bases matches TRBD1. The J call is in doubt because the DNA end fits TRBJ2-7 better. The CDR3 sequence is CASSSRQGISEQYF. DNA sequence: TGCGCCAGCAGTTCCCGACAGGGGATAAGCGAGCAGTACTTC.